This T cell receptor (beta chain) was recovered during a study of OX40 agonist ivuxolimab in advanced cancers. The overall study: A mean age of roughly 60 years, range about 23 to 80, was recorded, and over 65% were male.

About this clone: No antigen is known for it.

Produced via immunoSEQ multiplex PCR; TCRdb's table is partial and in-frame only. The data contain 45,000 to 60,000 clones, roughly 84% of them singletons. Autoimmune disease history or systemic immunosuppression disqualified patients. The study, taken as a whole, reports: Certain nonresponders likewise exhibited a low normalized T-cell clonal expansion.

Germline assignment: CDR1 SGHNT and CDR2 YYREEE (reference sequence). The V end was cut by 2 bases, the J end by 7 bases, with 10 bases between. The length of the CDR3 is 13 residues. The gene calls are TRBV5-4 and TRBJ2-1; TRBD2 is a possible D gene (6 bases). The material sequenced was CD4+ or CD8+ T cells sorted from blood, taken in a trial of the OX40 agonist ivuxolimab. The TCR was taken from an adult with an advanced solid tumor such as melanoma, head and neck, liver or kidney cancer. The CDR3 DNA reads TGTGCCAGCAGCTTACTTGCGGGGAATGAGCAGTTCTTC. Translated: CASSLLAGNEQFF. Full variable domain (remainder filled in from reference TRBV5-4 and TRBJ2-1): ETGVTQSPTHLIKTRGQQVTLRCSSQSGHNTVSWYQQALGQGPQFIFQYYREEENGRGNFPPRFSGLQFPNYSSELNVNALELDDSALYLCASSLLAGNEQFFGPGTRLTVL.